This T cell receptor (beta chain) was recovered during a study of blood T cell repertoires in COVID-19. Study summary: COVID-19 samples from acute and convalescent phases originated in the United States, Italy and Spain. T cells, B-cell-depleted T cells, or PBMCs provided the cDNA or gDNA that served as material.

Germline loops: CDR1 SEHNR, CDR2 FQNEAQ (reference sequence). This CDR3 spans 14 amino acids. V gave up 1 base and J gave up 8 bases, with 9 bases separating them. In the study's own analysis: From reference gene primer amplification, estimates of nucleated cell counts were derived. The table came from immunoSEQ multiplex PCR; TCRdb's copy has only in-frame clones and leaves some out. Clonal size and the V and J genes are those of that table, whereas D and trimming came from the DNA. The sample holds 55,000 to 70,000 clones, around three quarters seen once. The material sequenced was peripheral blood. The genes are TRBV7-9 and TRBJ1-6; D remains ambiguous. The source is a human donor in a cohort sampled during active COVID-19. The CDR3 sequence is CASSLGISDSPLHF. In nucleotides, the CDR3 is TGTGCCAGCAGCTTAGGTATCTCGGATTCACCCCTCCACTTT.